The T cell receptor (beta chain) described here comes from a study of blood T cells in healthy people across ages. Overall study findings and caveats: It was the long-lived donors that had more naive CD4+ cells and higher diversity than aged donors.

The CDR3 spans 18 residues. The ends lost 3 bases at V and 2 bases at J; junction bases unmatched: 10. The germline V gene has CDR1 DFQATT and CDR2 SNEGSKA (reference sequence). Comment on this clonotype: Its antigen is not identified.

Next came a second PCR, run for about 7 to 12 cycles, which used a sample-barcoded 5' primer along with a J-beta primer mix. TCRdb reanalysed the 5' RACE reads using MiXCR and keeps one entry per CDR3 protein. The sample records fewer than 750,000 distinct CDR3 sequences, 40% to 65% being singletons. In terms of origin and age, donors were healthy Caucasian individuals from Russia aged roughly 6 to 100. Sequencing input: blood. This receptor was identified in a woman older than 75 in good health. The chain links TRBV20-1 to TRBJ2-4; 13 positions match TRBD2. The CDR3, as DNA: TGCAGTGCTAGGGCCACTAGCGGGGGGGCCTTAACCAAAAACATTCAGTACTTC. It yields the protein CSARATSGGALTKNIQYF.